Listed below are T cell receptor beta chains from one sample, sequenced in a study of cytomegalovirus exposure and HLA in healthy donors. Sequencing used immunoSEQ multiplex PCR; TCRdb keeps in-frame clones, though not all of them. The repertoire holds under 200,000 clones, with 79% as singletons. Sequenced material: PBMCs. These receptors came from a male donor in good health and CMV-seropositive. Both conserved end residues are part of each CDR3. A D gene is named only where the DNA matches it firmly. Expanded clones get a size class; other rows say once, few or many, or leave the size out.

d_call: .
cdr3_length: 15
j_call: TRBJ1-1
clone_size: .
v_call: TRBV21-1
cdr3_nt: TGTGCCAGCAGCAAAGGAGACAGGGCGAACACTGAAGCTTTCTTT
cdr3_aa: CASSKGDRANTEAFF

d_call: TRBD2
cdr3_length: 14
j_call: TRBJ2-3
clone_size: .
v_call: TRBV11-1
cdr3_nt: TGTGCCAGCAGCCCGACTAGCGGGGGGGCTTTGCAGTATTTT
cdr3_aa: CASSPTSGGALQYF

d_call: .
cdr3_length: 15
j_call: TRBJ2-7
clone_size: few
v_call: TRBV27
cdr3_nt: TGTGCCAGCAGGCACCGGGACACAGGCTCCTACGAGCAGTACTTC
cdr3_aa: CASRHRDTGSYEQYF

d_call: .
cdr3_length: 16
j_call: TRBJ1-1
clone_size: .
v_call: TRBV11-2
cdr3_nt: TGTGCCAGCAGCTTAGCCCCCAGGGTGACGAACACTGAAGCTTTCTTT
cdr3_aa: CASSLAPRVTNTEAFF

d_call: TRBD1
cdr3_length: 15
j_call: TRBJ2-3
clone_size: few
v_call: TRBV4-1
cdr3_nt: TGCGCCAGCAGCCAAGATGGGACAGGCACAGATACGCAGTATTTT
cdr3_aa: CASSQDGTGTDTQYF

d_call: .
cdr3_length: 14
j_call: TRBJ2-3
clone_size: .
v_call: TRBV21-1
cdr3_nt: TGTGCCAGCAGCAAAGACAGGTACACAGATACGCAGTATTTT
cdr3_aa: CASSKDRYTDTQYF

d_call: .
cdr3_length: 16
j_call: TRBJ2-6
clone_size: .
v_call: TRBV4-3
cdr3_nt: TGCGCCAGCAGCCAAGAACAGAGTTATGGGGCCAACGTCCTGACTTTC
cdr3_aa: CASSQEQSYGANVLTF

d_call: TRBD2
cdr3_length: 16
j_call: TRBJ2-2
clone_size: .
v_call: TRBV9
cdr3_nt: TGTGCCAGCAGCTCCCGACTAGCGGAAGAAACCGGGGAGCTGTTTTTT
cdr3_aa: CASSSRLAEETGELFF

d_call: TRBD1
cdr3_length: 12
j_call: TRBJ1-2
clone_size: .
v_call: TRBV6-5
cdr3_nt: TGTGCCAGCAGCACAGGGGTCTATGGCTACACCTTC
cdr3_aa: CASSTGVYGYTF

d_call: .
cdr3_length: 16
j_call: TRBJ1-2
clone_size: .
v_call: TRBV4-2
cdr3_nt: TGTGCCAGCAGCCAAGAAATCAGGGATAGGAACTATGGCTACACCTTC
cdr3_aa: CASSQEIRDRNYGYTF

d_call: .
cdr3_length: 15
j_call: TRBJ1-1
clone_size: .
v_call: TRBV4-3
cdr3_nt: TGCGCCAGCAGCCAAGCTCCTCGGGGAGGGACTGAAGCTTTCTTT
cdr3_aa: CASSQAPRGGTEAFF

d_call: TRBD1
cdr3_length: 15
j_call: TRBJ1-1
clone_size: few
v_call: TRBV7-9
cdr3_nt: TGTGCCAGCAGCTTCCCCGGCAGGGGGTGGACTGAAGCTTTCTTT
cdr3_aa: CASSFPGRGWTEAFF

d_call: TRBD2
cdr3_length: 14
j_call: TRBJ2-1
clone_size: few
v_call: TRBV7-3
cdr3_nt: TGTGCCAGCAGCTTACGTGGACTAGCGGATGAGCAGTTCTTC
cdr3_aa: CASSLRGLADEQFF

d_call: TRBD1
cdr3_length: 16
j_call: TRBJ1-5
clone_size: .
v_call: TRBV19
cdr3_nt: TGTGCCAGTAAGGACAGGGGCCTTCATAGCAATCAGCCCCAGCATTTT
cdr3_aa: CASKDRGLHSNQPQHF

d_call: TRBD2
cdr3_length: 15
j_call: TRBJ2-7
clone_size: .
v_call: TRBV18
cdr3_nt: TGTGCCAGCTCACCCGGCGCTAGCGGGATGGGTGAGCAGTACTTC
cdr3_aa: CASSPGASGMGEQYF

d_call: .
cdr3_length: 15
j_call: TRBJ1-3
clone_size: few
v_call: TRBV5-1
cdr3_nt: TGCGCCAGCAGCTTGCCGGGGGGCTCTGGAAACACCATATATTTT
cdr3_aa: CASSLPGGSGNTIYF

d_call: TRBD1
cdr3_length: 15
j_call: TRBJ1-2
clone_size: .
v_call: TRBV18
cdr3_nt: TGTGCCAGCTCACCGGGCGGACAGGGGGCGTACGGCTACACCTTC
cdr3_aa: CASSPGGQGAYGYTF

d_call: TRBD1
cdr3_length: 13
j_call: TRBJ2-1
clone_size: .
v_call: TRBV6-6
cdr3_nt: TGTGCCAGCAGCCGGGACAGCTACAATGAGCAGTTCTTC
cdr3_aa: CASSRDSYNEQFF

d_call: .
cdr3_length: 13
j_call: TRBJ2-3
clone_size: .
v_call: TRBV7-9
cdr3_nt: TGTGCCAGCAGCTTATCCGGGATAGATACGCAGTATTTT
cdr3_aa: CASSLSGIDTQYF

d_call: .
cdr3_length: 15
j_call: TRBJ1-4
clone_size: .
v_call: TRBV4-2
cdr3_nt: TGTGCCAGCAGCCAATCCGGTGGCAGGAGGGAAAAACTGTTTTTT
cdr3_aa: CASSQSGGRREKLFF

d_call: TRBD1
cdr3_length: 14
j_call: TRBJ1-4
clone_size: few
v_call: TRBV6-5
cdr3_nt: TGTGCCAGCACCAAGACAGGGCAAAGGGAAAAACTGTTTTTT
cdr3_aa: CASTKTGQREKLFF

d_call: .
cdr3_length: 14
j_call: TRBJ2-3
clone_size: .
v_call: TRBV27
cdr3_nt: TGTGCCAGCACCCGAGGGACTTTCACAGATACGCAGTATTTT
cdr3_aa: CASTRGTFTDTQYF

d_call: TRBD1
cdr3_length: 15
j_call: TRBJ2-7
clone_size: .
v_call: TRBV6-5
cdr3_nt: TGTGCCAGCATCGCGTCCGGGACAGGGACCTACGAGCAGTACTTC
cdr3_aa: CASIASGTGTYEQYF

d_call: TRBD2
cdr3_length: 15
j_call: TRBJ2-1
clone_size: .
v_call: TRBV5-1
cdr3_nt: TGCGCCAGCAGCCGGACTAGCGGGTCCTACAATGAGCAGTTCTTC
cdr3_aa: CASSRTSGSYNEQFF

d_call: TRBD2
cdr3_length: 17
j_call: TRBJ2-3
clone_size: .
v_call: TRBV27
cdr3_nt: TGTGCCAGCAGTCCCTCGGCGGGAGAAGCTAGCACAGATACGCAGTATTTT
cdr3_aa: CASSPSAGEASTDTQYF

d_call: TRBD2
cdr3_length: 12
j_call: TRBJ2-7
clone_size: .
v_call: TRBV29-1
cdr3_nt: TGCAGCGTTGGGGGACTAAAGTCCGAGCAGTACTTC
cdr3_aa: CSVGGLKSEQYF

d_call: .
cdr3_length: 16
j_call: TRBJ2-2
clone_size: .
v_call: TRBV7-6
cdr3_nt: TGTGCCAGCACCCCAGTGCTGACACCGAACACCGGGGAGCTGTTTTTT
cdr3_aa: CASTPVLTPNTGELFF

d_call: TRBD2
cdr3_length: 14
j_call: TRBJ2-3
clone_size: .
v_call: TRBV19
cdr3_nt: TGTGCCAGTAACGAGCGGGGGGAAACAGATACGCAGTATTTT
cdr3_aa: CASNERGETDTQYF

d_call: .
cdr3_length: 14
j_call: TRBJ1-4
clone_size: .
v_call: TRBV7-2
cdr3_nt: TGTGCCAGCAGCTTAGCGGGCTACGGGGGAAAACTGTTTTTT
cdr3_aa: CASSLAGYGGKLFF